This T cell receptor (beta chain) emerged from a study of T cell responses to AZD1222 COVID-19 vaccine. On this clone itself: What it recognizes is unknown.

Assay: immunoSEQ multiplex PCR; the TCRdb copy retains only in-frame clones and omits some. The sample holds under 75,000 clones, roughly nine tenths seen once. CDR1 and CDR2 from the germline V gene are SGHRS and YFSETQ. The CDR3 is 15 amino acids. The V and J ends lost 2 bases and 6 bases, in that order; junction bases with no gene match: 10. Whole-study findings and limits: Nearly half of spike-specific TCRs reportedly target variant regions that are unmutated in the B.1.351 and B.1.1.7 variants. The peak T cell response came first, and repertoires were sampled only after it.

This chain links TRBV5-1 with TRBJ2-7; 8 bases match TRBD2. Specimen: peripheral blood, collected on day 0 of AZD1222 vaccination. This TCR came from an adult in good health. The CDR3 loop reads CASSFGAGGSGEQYF. CDR3 nucleotides: TGCGCCAGCAGCTTTGGGGCGGGAGGATCGGGCGAGCAGTACTTC.